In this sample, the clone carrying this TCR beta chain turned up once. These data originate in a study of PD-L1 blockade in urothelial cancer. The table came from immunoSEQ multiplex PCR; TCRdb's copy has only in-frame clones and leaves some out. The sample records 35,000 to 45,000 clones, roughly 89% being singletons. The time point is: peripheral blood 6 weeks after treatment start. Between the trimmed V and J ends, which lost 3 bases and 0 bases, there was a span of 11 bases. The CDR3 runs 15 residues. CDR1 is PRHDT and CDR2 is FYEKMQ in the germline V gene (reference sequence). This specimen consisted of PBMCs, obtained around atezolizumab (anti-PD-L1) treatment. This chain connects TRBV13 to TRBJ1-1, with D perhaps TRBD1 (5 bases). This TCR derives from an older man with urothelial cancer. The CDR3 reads CASSFGGGMNTEAFF. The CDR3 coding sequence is TGTGCCAGCAGCTTCGGGGGAGGCATGAACACTGAAGCTTTCTTT.